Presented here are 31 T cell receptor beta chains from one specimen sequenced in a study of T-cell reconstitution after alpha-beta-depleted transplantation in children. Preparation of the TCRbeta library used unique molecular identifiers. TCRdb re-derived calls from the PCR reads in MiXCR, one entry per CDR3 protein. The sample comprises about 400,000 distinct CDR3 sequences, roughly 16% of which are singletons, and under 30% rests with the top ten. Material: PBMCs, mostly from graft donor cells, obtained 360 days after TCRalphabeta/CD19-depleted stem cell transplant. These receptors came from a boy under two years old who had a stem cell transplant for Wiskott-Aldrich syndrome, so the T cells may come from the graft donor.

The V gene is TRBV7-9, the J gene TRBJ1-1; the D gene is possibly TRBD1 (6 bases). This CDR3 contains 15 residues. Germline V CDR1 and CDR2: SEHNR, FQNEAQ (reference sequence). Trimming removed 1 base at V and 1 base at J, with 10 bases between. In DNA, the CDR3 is TGTGCCAGCAGCTTAGTGAGGGGACAGAACACTGAAGCTTTCTTT. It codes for CASSLVRGQNTEAFF.

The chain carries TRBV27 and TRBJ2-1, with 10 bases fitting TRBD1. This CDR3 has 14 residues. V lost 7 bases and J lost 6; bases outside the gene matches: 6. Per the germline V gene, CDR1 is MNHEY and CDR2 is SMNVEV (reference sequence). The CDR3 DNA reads TGTGCCAGCACAGGGGACAGGGGTTTCAATGAGCAGTTCTTC. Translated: CASTGDRGFNEQFF.

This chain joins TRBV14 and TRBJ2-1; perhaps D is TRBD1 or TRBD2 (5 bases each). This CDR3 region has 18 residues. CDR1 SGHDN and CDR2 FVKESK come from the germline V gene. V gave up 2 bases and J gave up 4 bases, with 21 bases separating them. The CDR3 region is CASSQRPLGTLSYNEQFF. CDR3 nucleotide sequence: TGTGCCAGCAGCCAAAGGCCCCTCGGGACCTTAAGTTACAATGAGCAGTTCTTC.

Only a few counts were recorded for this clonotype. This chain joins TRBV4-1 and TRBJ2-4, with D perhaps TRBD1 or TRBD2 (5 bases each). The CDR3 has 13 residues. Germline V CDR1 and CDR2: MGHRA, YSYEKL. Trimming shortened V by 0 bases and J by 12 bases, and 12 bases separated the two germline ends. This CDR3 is CASSQDQRGAQYF. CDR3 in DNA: TGCGCCAGCAGCCAAGATCAGAGGGGAGCTCAGTACTTC.

In DNA form, the CDR3 reads TGCAGCGTTTTATCCAGTGACAGGGCCCTCTCTGGGGCCAACGTCCTGACTTTC. It is translated as CSVLSSDRALSGANVLTF. V gene TRBV29-1 combines with J gene TRBJ2-6; 7 bases map to TRBD1. Per germline, CDR1 SQVTM and CDR2 ANQGSEA. CDR3 size: 18 residues. Losses at the gene ends were 5 bases for V and 0 bases for J; bases not matched to a gene: 13.

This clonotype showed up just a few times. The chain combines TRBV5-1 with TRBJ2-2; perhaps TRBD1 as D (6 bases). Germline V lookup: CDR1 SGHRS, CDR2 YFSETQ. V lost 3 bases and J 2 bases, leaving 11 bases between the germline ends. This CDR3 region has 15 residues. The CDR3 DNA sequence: TGCGCCAGCAGCTCACACAGGGCCAACACCGGGGAGCTGTTTTTT. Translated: CASSSHRANTGELFF. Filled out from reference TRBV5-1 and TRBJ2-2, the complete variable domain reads KAGVTQTPRYLIKTRGQQVTLSCSPISGHRSVSWYQQTPGQGLQFLFEYFSETQRNKGNFPGRFSGRQFSNSRSEMNVSTLELGDSALYLCASSSHRANTGELFFGEGSRLTVL.

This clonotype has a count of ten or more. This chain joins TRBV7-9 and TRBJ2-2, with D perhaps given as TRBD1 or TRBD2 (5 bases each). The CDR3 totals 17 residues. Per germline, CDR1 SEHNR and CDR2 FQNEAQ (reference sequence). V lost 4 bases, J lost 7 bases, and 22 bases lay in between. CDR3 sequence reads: CASSSLGRDRSGGELFF. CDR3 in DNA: TGTGCCAGCAGCTCCTTGGGACGGGATAGGTCAGGCGGGGAGCTGTTTTTT.

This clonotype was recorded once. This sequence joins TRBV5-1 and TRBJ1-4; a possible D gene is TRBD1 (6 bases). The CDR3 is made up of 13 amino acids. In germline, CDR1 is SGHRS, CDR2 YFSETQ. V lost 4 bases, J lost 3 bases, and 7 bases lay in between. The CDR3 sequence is CASSQGPNEKLFF. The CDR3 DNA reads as TGCGCCAGCAGCCAGGGGCCTAATGAAAAACTGTTTTTT.

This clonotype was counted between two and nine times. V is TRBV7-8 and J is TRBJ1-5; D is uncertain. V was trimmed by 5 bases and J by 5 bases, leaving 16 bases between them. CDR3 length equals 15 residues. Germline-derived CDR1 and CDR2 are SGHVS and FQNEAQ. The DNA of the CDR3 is TGTGCCAGCAGCCTAACTCCGGATATGGATCAGCCCCAGCATTTT. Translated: CASSLTPDMDQPQHF.

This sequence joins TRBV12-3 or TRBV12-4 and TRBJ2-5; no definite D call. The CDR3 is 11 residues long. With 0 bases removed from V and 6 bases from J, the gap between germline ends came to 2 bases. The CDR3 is CASSLAQTQYF. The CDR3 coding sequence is TGTGCCAGCAGTTTAGCACAGACCCAGTACTTC.

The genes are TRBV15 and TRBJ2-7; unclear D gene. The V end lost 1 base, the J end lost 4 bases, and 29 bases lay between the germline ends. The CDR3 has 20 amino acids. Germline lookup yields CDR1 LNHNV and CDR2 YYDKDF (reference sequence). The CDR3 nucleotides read TGTGCCACCAGCAGAGGATACCCGGCCGCTTTGTCGGCCTGGGGTTACGAGCAGTACTTC. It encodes CATSRGYPAALSAWGYEQYF.

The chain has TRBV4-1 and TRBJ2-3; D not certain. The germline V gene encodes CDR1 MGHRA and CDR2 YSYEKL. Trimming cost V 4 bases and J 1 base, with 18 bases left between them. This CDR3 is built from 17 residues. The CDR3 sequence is CASSPQPNAKGTDTQYF. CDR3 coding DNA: TGCGCCAGCAGCCCGCAACCGAATGCAAAGGGCACAGATACGCAGTATTTT.

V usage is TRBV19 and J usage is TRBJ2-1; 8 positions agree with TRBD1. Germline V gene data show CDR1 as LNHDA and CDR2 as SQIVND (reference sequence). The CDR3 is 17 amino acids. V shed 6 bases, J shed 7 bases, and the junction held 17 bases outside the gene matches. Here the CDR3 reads CASSTRTGLLLGNEQFF. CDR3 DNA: TGTGCCAGTAGCACCAGGACAGGGCTACTCTTGGGGAATGAGCAGTTCTTC.

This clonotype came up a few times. The CDR3 DNA follows: TGTGCCAGCAGCTTGGGCCTAGGTCCGTACGAGCAGTACTTC. This translates into CASSLGLGPYEQYF. The rearrangement joins TRBV5-6 to TRBJ2-7; no definite D call. V lost 0 bases, J lost 4 bases, and 11 bases lay in between. Germline-derived CDR1 and CDR2 are SGHDT and YYEEEE. The CDR3 totals 14 residues.

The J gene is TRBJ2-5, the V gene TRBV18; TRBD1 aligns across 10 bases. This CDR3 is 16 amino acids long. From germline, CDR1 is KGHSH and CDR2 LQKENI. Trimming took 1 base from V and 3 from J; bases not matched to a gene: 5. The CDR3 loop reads CASSPRGQGGKETQYF. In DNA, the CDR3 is TGTGCCAGCTCACCACGAGGACAGGGGGGAAAAGAGACCCAGTACTTC.

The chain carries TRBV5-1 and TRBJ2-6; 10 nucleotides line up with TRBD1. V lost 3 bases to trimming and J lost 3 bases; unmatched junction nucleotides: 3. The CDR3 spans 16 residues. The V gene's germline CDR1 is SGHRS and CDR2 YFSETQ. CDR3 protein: CASSSDRGNGANVLTF. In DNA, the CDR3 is TGCGCCAGCAGCTCGGACAGGGGGAATGGGGCCAACGTCCTGACTTTC.

This chain's CDR3 is CASSLAKTGAYTDTQYF. CDR3 DNA sequence: TGCGCCAGCAGCTTGGCTAAAACAGGGGCCTACACAGATACGCAGTATTTT. The rearrangement uses TRBV5-1 and TRBJ2-3, with TRBD1 matching over 7 bases. Per the germline V gene, CDR1 is SGHRS and CDR2 is YFSETQ. Losses at the gene ends were 0 bases for V and 2 bases for J; bases not matched to a gene: 9. The CDR3 has 17 amino acids.

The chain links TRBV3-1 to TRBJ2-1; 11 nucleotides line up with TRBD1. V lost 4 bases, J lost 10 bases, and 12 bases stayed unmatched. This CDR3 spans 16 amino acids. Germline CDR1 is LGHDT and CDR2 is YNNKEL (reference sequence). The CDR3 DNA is TGTGCCAGCAGCCGCAACCGGGACAGGGGGATGCGGGAGCAGTTCTTC. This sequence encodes CASSRNRDRGMREQFF.

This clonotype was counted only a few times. The CDR3 region is CATSDSAPISGRGTDTQYF. The CDR3 region has the DNA TGTGCCACCAGTGATTCCGCGCCAATAAGCGGGAGGGGGACGGATACGCAGTATTTT. The genes are TRBV24-1 and TRBJ2-3; 10 bases agree with TRBD2. The V gene's germline CDR1 is KGHDR and CDR2 SFDVKD. With 2 bases clipped from V and 6 bases from J, the junction kept 16 bases outside the gene matches. The CDR3 is 19 amino acids.

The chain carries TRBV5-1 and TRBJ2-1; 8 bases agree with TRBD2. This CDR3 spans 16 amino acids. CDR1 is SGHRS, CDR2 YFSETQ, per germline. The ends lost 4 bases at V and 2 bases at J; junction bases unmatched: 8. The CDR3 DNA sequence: TGCGCCAGCAGCGTTCGGACTAGCTTACCCTACAATGAGCAGTTCTTC. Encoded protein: CASSVRTSLPYNEQFF.

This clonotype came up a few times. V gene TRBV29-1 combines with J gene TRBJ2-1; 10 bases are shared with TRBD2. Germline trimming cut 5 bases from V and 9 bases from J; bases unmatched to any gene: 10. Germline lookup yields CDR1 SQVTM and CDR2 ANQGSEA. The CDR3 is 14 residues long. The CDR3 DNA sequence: TGCAGCGTTCGTCTAGCGGGAGCATCGAGTGAGCAGTTCTTC. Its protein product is CSVRLAGASSEQFF.

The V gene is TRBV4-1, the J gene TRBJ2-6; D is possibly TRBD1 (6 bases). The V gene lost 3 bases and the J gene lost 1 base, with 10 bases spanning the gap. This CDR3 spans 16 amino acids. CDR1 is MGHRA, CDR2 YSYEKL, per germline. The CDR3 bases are TGCGCCAGCAGCCAGTTCAGGGGTTCTGGGGCCAACGTCCTGACTTTC. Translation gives CASSQFRGSGANVLTF.

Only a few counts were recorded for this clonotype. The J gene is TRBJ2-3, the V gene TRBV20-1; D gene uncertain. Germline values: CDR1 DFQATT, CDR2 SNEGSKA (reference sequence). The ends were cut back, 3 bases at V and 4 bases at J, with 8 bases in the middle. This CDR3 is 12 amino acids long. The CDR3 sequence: CSASWSPDTQYF. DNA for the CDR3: TGCAGTGCTAGTTGGTCCCCAGATACGCAGTATTTT.

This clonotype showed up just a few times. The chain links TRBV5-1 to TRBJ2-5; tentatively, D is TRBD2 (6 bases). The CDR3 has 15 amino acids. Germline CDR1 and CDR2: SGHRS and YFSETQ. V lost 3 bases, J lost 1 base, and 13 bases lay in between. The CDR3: CASSYFGGSQETQYF. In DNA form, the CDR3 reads TGCGCCAGCAGCTACTTCGGGGGATCCCAAGAGACCCAGTACTTC.

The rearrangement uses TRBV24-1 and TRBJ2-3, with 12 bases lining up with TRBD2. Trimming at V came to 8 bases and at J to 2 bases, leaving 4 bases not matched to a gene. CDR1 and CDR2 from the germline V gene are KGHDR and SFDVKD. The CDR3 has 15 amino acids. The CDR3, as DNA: TGTGCCACCAAAGGGACTAGCGGGTACACAGATACGCAGTATTTT. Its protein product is CATKGTSGYTDTQYF.

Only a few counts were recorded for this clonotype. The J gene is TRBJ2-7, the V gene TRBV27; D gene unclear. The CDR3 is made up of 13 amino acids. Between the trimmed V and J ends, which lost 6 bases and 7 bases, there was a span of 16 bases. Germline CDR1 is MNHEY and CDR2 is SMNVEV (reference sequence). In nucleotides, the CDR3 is TGTGCCAGCAGAGCCAAAAACCCTCGGGAGCAGTACTTC. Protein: CASRAKNPREQYF.

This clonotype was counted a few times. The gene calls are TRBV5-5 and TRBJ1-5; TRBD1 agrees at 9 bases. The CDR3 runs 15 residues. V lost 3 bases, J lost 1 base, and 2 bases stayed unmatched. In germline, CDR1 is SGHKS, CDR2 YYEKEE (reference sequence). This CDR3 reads CASSYGTGSNQPQHF. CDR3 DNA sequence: TGTGCCAGCAGCTATGGGACAGGGAGCAATCAGCCCCAGCATTTT.

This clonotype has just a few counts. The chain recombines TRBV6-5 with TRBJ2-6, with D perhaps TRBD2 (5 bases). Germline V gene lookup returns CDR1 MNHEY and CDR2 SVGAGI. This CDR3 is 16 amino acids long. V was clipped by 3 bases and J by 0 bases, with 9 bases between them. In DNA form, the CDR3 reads TGTGCCAGCAGTTATAACGGACTCTCTGGGGCCAACGTCCTGACTTTC. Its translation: CASSYNGLSGANVLTF.

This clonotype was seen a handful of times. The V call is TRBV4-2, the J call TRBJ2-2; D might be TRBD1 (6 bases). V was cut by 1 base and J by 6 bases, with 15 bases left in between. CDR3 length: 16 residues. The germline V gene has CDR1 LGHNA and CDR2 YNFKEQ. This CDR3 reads CASSQVGSQGPGELFF. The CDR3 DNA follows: TGTGCCAGCAGCCAAGTAGGGTCCCAGGGGCCCGGGGAGCTGTTTTTT.

The CDR3 is CASSPTRLAGEQYF. The CDR3 DNA follows: TGTGCCAGCAGCCCGACACGACTAGCGGGGGAGCAGTACTTC. The chain is built from TRBV7-8 and TRBJ2-7; 11 bases are shared with TRBD2. The ends lost 5 bases at V and 7 bases at J; junction bases unmatched: 7. Germline CDR1 reads SGHVS; CDR2 reads FQNEAQ. There are 14 residues in the CDR3.

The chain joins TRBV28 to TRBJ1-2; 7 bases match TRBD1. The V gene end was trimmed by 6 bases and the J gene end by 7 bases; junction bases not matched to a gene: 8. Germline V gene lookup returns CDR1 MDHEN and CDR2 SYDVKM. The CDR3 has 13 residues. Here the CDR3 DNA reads TGTGCCAGCAGACCGAGGACAGGAGGTGGCTACACCTTC. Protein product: CASRPRTGGGYTF.